The rows below give T cell receptor beta chains drawn from one sample of a study of cytomegalovirus exposure and HLA in healthy donors. Generated by immunoSEQ multiplex PCR, the TCRdb table keeps only in-frame clones and is missing some. The data show around 67,000 clones, 75% to 85% seen once. Material: PBMCs. These receptors were collected from a man younger than 35 in good health and CMV-seropositive. Each CDR3 is given with its conserved first and last residue. A D gene is named only where the DNA matches it firmly. Clone sizes are given selectively: once, few, many, or a class where the clone is expanded.

d_call j_call clone_size v_call cdr3_length cdr3_aa cdr3_nt
TRBD1 TRBJ2-2 once TRBV10-1 15 CASSRDSANTGELFF TGCGCCAGCAGCCGGGACAGCGCGAACACCGGGGAGCTGTTTTTT
TRBD2 TRBJ2-1 few TRBV30 15 CAWSHKGLAGGLQFF TGTGCCTGGAGCCACAAGGGACTAGCGGGAGGCCTCCAGTTCTTC
TRBD2 TRBJ2-2 NA TRBV2 14 CASRRGENTGELFF TGTGCCAGCAGGCGGGGGGAGAACACCGGGGAGCTGTTTTTT
NA TRBJ1-3 NA TRBV6-1 14 CASTPDSDGNTIYF TGTGCCAGCACCCCTGACAGCGACGGAAACACCATATATTTT
NA TRBJ1-5 NA TRBV7-9 13 CASSLNPAKPQHF TGTGCCAGCAGCTTAAATCCCGCGAAGCCCCAGCATTTT
TRBD1 TRBJ1-6 NA TRBV10-3 14 CAISQGQRNSPLHF TGTGCCATCAGCCAGGGACAGAGAAATTCACCCCTCCACTTT
NA TRBJ2-7 NA TRBV5-1 12 CASSSLSYEQYF TGCGCCAGCAGCTCCCTCTCCTACGAGCAGTACTTC
NA TRBJ1-2 NA TRBV29-1 13 CSARKGQGNGYTF TGCAGCGCGAGAAAGGGGCAGGGAAATGGCTACACCTTC
NA TRBJ1-2 NA TRBV29-1 11 CSVGQEDGYTF TGCAGCGTTGGACAGGAGGACGGCTACACCTTC
NA TRBJ1-4 NA TRBV5-6 14 CASSPGSQNEKLFF TGTGCCAGCAGCCCCGGGTCCCAAAATGAAAAACTGTTTTTT
TRBD1 TRBJ1-1 NA TRBV6-5 14 CASSGYRGNTEAFF TGTGCCAGCAGTGGCTACAGGGGGAACACTGAAGCTTTCTTT